This T cell receptor beta chain was captured in a study of blood T cell repertoires in COVID-19. About the study: The samples span acute and convalescent COVID-19 from the United States, Italy and Spain. PBMCs, B-cell-depleted T cells, or T cells provided the cDNA or gDNA that made up the material.

CDR3 size: 15 residues. V lost 6 bases and J 2 bases, leaving 14 bases between the germline ends. Germline assignment: CDR1 MRHNA and CDR2 SNTAGT. Produced via immunoSEQ multiplex PCR; TCRdb's table is partial and in-frame only. The table has over 150,000 clones, approximately 87% seen once; the top ten hold under 15%. The clonotype originates from a woman between 65 and 79 years old with COVID-19, enrolled during active disease. The chain is built from TRBV6-4 and TRBJ2-1; TRBD1 is a possible D gene (6 bases). Source material: peripheral blood. CDR3 sequence: CASSPLGGPYNEQFF. CDR3 nucleotide sequence: TGTGCCAGCAGCCCCCTTGGGGGCCCCTACAATGAGCAGTTCTTC.